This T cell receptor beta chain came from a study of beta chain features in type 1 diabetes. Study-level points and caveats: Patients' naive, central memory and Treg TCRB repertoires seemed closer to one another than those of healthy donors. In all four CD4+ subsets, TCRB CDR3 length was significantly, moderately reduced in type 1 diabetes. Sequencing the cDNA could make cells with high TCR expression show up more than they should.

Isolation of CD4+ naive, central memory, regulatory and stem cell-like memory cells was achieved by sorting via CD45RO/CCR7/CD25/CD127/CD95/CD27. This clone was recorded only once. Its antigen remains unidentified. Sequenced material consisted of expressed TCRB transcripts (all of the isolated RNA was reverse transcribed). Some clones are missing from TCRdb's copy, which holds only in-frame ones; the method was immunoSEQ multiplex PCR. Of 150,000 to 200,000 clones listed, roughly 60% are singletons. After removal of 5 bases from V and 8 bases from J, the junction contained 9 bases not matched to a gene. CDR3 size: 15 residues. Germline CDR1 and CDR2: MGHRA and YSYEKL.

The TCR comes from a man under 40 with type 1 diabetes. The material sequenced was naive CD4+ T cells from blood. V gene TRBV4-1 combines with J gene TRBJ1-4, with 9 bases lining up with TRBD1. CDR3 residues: CASSATPTGGEKLFF. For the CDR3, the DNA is TGCGCCAGCAGCGCAACCCCGACAGGGGGAGAAAAACTGTTTTTT.